A selection of T cell receptor beta chains follows, all from one sample in a study of T-cell reconstitution after alpha-beta-depleted transplantation in children. In TCRdb, the PCR reads were re-called with MiXCR into one record per CDR3 protein. The sample holds hundreds of thousands of distinct CDR3 sequences, around 12% seen once. Sequenced here: PBMCs from the stem cell graft donor, sampled from the stem cell graft. The receptors shown here come from a human donor who donated a stem cell graft to a child with acute lymphoblastic leukemia. Both conserved end residues are part of each CDR3. The D gene is left open where the match is weak. A row's size may be missing; if present it is once, few, many or a size class.

>TRBJ2-2|TRBV27|TRBD2|many
TGTGCCAGCACCCGGGGGGGGAACACCGGGGAGCTGTTTTTT
CASTRGGNTGELFF
>TRBJ2-7|TRBV4-3|TRBD1|many
TGCGCCAGCAGCCAAAGGACAGGGGCCGCCTTTTGGTACGAGCAGTACTTC
CASSQRTGAAFWYEQYF
>TRBJ2-3|TRBV5-6|TRBD2|NA
TGTGCCAGCAGCCCCATCCCAGCGGGGGCCGTTACAGATACGCAGTATTTT
CASSPIPAGAVTDTQYF
>TRBJ1-2|TRBV6-1|TRBD1|many
TGTGCCAGCAGTGAAGACAGGGGATGGGACGGCTACACCTTC
CASSEDRGWDGYTF
>TRBJ2-3|TRBV20-1|NA|many
TGCAGTGCTATAGGTGGAGACAGATCCACAGATACGCAGTATTTT
CSAIGGDRSTDTQYF
>TRBJ1-5|TRBV5-1|NA|many
TGCGCCAGCAGCTTACGTCCAGAAAGCAATCAGCCCCAGCATTTT
CASSLRPESNQPQHF
>TRBJ1-2|TRBV28|NA|many
TGTGCCAGCAGTTTTTCCCCACCGGGCTATGGCTACACCTTC
CASSFSPPGYGYTF
>TRBJ2-7|TRBV12-3/TRBV12-4|TRBD1|many
TGTGCCAGCCTTAGGACAGGGGGACCCTACGAGCAGTACTTC
CASLRTGGPYEQYF
>TRBJ2-3|TRBV10-3|TRBD2|many
TGTGCCATCAGTGAGACTAGCGGGGGCCCCACAGATACGCAGTATTTT
CAISETSGGPTDTQYF
>TRBJ2-5|TRBV5-1|NA|many
TGCGCCAGCACCCCCCGAACTTCACAAGAGACCCAGTACTTC
CASTPRTSQETQYF
>TRBJ2-7|TRBV13|TRBD1|many
TGTGCCAGCAGCCGGACAGGGGAGGACGAGCAGTACTTC
CASSRTGEDEQYF
>TRBJ2-1|TRBV7-3|TRBD1|many
TGTGCCAGCAGCCCGACAGGGTTCTACAATGAGCAGTTCTTC
CASSPTGFYNEQFF
>TRBJ2-3|TRBV5-1|TRBD2|many
TGCGCCAGCAGCTTGGGGAGGACTAGCGGGCTCACAGATACGCAGTATTTT
CASSLGRTSGLTDTQYF
>TRBJ1-3|TRBV28|NA|many
TGTGCCAGCGGGAGGGGAGCTGGAAACACCATATATTTT
CASGRGAGNTIYF
>TRBJ2-2|TRBV29-1|NA|many
TGCAGCGTTGATGGGGGGAACACCGGGGAGCTGTTTTTT
CSVDGGNTGELFF
>TRBJ1-1|TRBV5-1|TRBD1|many
TGCGCCAGCAGCTGGGCAGGGGGACCTGAAGCTTTCTTT
CASSWAGGPEAFF
>TRBJ2-1|TRBV5-1|NA|NA
TGCGCCAGCAGCTTATGGGGGGCGAATGAGCAGTTCTTC
CASSLWGANEQFF
>TRBJ2-1|TRBV20-1|TRBD2|many
TGCAGTGTCACTAGCGGGAGGGAGGTCAGCAATGAGCAGTTCTTC
CSVTSGREVSNEQFF
>TRBJ1-4|TRBV9|TRBD1|NA
TGTGCCAGCAGCACTCGGACAGGCACGGCGCGTGAAAAACTGTTTTTT
CASSTRTGTAREKLFF
>TRBJ2-7|TRBV9|TRBD2|many
TGTGCCAGCAGCGTAGGAGCGGGAGGATACTACGAGCAGTACTTC
CASSVGAGGYYEQYF
>TRBJ2-7|TRBV14|TRBD1|many
TGTGCCAGCAGCCAGACAGGGGGAGTAACCTACGAGCAGTACTTC
CASSQTGGVTYEQYF
>TRBJ1-1|TRBV4-2|TRBD1|many
TGTGTTTCACAGGGGTTGAACACTGAAGCTTTCTTT
CVSQGLNTEAFF
>TRBJ2-6|TRBV6-5|NA|NA
TGTGCCAGCAGCTTAACAGGGACTGGGGCCAACGGCCTGACTTTC
CASSLTGTGANGLTF
>TRBJ2-7|TRBV6-2/TRBV6-3|NA|many
TGTGCCAGCAGTTACGCTCTCGGGCAGGTCGCCTACGAGCAGTACTTC
CASSYALGQVAYEQYF
>TRBJ2-2|TRBV9|NA|many
TGTGCCAGCAGTGTGGAAGGGGTGAACACCGGGGAGCTGTTTTTT
CASSVEGVNTGELFF
>TRBJ1-3|TRBV27|NA|many
TGTGCCAGCAGTTTATCAGGGCCACGAGGGGCTGGAAACACCATATATTTT
CASSLSGPRGAGNTIYF
>TRBJ2-3|TRBV15|TRBD2|many
TGTGCCACCAGCCACTACGGACTAGCGGCGAGCACAGATACGCAGTATTTT
CATSHYGLAASTDTQYF
>TRBJ1-4|TRBV25-1|NA|NA
TGTGCCAGCAGTGACGGGGACGTCCCCTGGGGGGGACTGTTTTTT
CASSDGDVPWGGLFF
>TRBJ1-1|TRBV27|TRBD1|many
TGTGCCACCTCGACAGGGGGGGCCACTGAAGCTTTCTTT
CATSTGGATEAFF
>TRBJ2-3|TRBV28|NA|many
TGTGCCAGCAGTTTAGAGACTTCACGTGAAGATACGCAGTATTTT
CASSLETSREDTQYF
>TRBJ2-3|TRBV7-8|TRBD1|once
TGTGCCAGCAGCTTAGCGGGCAGGGGGCAAGATACGCAGTATTTT
CASSLAGRGQDTQYF
>TRBJ1-5|TRBV27|NA|many
TGTGCCAGCAGTCCTCTCGGGTCGCCTAATCAGCCCCAGCATTTT
CASSPLGSPNQPQHF
>TRBJ2-7|TRBV28|NA|many
TGTGCCAGCAGTGACCGGGGTCACAAGCCCTACGAGCAGTACTTC
CASSDRGHKPYEQYF
>TRBJ2-7|TRBV7-9|TRBD1|many
TGTGCCAGCAGCTCCGGGACAGGGTTCGAGCAGTACTTC
CASSSGTGFEQYF
>TRBJ2-6|TRBV29-1|NA|NA
TGCAGCGTTGAAGATCGGATCAGGGGACCGACTGGGGCCAACATCCTGACTTTC
CSVEDRIRGPTGANILTF
>TRBJ2-5|TRBV27|NA|many
TGTGCCAGCAGTTCCCGGGACCTAAGAGAGACCCAGTACTTC
CASSSRDLRETQYF
>TRBJ1-1|TRBV18|NA|NA
TGTGCCAGCTCACTGTCTTCGGGGAACACTGAAGCTTTCTTT
CASSLSSGNTEAFF
>TRBJ2-1|TRBV6-2/TRBV6-3|NA|many
TGTGCCAGCAGCCACCGTAATGAGCAGTTCTTC
CASSHRNEQFF
>TRBJ1-1|TRBV5-1|NA|few
TGCGCCAGCAGACCCGGGGGGGGGAACACTGAAGCTTTCTTT
CASRPGGGNTEAFF
>TRBJ2-4|TRBV20-1|NA|many
TGCAGTGCTAGAACTCTCCGGACAGGAGGGATTTTTCAGTACTTC
CSARTLRTGGIFQYF
>TRBJ2-3|TRBV25-1|NA|once
TGTGCCAGCAGTGCTTCCCTAGTTGCGACGCAGTATTTT
CASSASLVATQYF
>TRBJ2-1|TRBV3-1|TRBD2|many
TGTGCCAGCAGCCCCCGGACTAGCGGGTCCTACAATGAGCAGTTCTTC
CASSPRTSGSYNEQFF
>TRBJ1-2|TRBV28|NA|many
TGTGCCAGCAGTTTTGGGCCAACAGCGGTCGGTGGCTACACCTTC
CASSFGPTAVGGYTF
>TRBJ2-3|TRBV19|TRBD1|NA
TGTGCCAGTAGTACCGGGACAGGGTACTCAGATACGCAGTATTTT
CASSTGTGYSDTQYF
>TRBJ2-7|TRBV20-1|TRBD2|NA
TGCAGTGCTAGAGATGAGCGGGAGCCAAACTACGAGCAGTACTTC
CSARDEREPNYEQYF
>TRBJ2-7|TRBV29-1|TRBD1|many
TGCAGCGTTATATGGACAGGGCAAGAGCAGTACTTC
CSVIWTGQEQYF
>TRBJ1-3|TRBV5-6|TRBD1|many
TGTGCCAGCAGCCCGAGGACAGGGTCTGGAAACACCATATATTTT
CASSPRTGSGNTIYF
>TRBJ2-3|TRBV18|NA|many
TGTGCCAGCTCCCTGAGGACAGCATCGGCAGATACGCAGTATTTT
CASSLRTASADTQYF
>TRBJ2-7|TRBV20-1|TRBD1|many
TGCAGTGCTACGTGGGACAGGCCTGACGAGCAGTACTTC
CSATWDRPDEQYF
>TRBJ1-2|TRBV7-2|NA|many
TGTGCCAGCAGATTAGGACAAGACTATGGCTACACCTTC
CASRLGQDYGYTF
>TRBJ2-3|TRBV9|TRBD2|many
TGTGCCAGCAGCGCGCGGGGGGCTCATAGCACAGATACGCAGTATTTT
CASSARGAHSTDTQYF
>TRBJ1-5|TRBV12-3/TRBV12-4|NA|NA
TGTGCCAGCAGGGCCCGGGAGAGCGATTCTCAGCCCCAGCATTTT
CASRARESDSQPQHF
>TRBJ1-4|TRBV12-3/TRBV12-4|NA|many
TGTGCCAGCACCACGGGGATTGAAAAACTGTTTTTT
CASTTGIEKLFF
>TRBJ2-7|TRBV7-9|NA|many
TGTGCCAGCAGCCGCCCCTCCTCCCGAGAGCAGTACTTC
CASSRPSSREQYF
>TRBJ2-7|TRBV9|TRBD1|few
TGTGCCAGCAGCGATTCGACGGACAGGGGCCCTTACGAGCAGTACTTC
CASSDSTDRGPYEQYF
>TRBJ1-5|TRBV6-5|NA|NA
TGTGCCAGCAGTTACTCGCCTCAGCCCCAGCATTTT
CASSYSPQPQHF
>TRBJ1-2|TRBV10-3|NA|many
TGTGCCATCAGGATAACAGGGACTGGCGACTATGGCTACACCTTC
CAIRITGTGDYGYTF
>TRBJ2-3|TRBV7-9|TRBD1|many
TGTGCCAGCAGCACCCGACAGGGAGCTCTTCACACAGATACGCAGTATTTT
CASSTRQGALHTDTQYF
>TRBJ2-1|TRBV18|NA|many
TGTGCCAGCTCACCGTCTAGCGCGAGTTACAATGAGCAGTTCTTC
CASSPSSASYNEQFF